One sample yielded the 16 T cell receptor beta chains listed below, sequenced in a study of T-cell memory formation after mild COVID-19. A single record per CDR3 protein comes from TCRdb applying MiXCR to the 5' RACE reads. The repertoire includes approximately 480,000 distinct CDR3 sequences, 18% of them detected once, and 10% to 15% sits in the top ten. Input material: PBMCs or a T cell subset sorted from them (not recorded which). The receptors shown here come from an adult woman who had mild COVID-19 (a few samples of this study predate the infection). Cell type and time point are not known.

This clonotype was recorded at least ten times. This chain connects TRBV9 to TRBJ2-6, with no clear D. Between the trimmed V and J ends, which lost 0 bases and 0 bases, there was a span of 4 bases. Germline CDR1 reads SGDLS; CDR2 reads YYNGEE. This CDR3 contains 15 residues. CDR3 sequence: CASSVDSSGANVLTF. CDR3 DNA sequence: TGTGCCAGCAGCGTAGATAGCTCTGGGGCCAACGTCCTGACTTTC.

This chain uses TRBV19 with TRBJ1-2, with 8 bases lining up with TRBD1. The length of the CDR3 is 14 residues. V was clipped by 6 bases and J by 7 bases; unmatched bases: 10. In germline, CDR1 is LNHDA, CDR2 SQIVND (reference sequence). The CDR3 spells CASSLGQGTGGYTF. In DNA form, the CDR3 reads TGTGCCAGTAGCCTCGGACAGGGAACGGGTGGCTACACCTTC. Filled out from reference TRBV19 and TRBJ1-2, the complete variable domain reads DGGITQSPKYLFRKEGQNVTLSCEQNLNHDAMYWYRQDPGQGLRLIYYSQIVNDFQKGDIAEGYSVSREKKESFPLTVTSAQKNPTAFYLCASSLGQGTGGYTFGSGTRLTVV.

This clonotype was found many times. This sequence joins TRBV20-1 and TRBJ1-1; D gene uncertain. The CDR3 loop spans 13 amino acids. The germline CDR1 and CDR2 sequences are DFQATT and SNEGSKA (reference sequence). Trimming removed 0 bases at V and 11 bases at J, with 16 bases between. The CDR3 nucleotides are TGCAGTGCTAGAGATAGGGTTATGGGATCGGCTTTCTTT. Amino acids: CSARDRVMGSAFF.

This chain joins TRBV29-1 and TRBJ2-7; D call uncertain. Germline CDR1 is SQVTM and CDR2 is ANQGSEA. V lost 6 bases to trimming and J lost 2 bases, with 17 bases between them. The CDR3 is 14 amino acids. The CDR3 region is CSVGVVYTPYEQYF. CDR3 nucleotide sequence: TGCAGCGTGGGTGTTGTCTATACTCCCTACGAGCAGTACTTC.

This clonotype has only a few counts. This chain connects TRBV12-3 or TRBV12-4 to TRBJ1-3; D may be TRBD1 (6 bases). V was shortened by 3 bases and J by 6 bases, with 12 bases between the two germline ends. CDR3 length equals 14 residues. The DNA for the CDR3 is TGTGCCAGCAGTTTTTTGACAGGACAAAACACCATATATTTT. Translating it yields CASSFLTGQNTIYF.

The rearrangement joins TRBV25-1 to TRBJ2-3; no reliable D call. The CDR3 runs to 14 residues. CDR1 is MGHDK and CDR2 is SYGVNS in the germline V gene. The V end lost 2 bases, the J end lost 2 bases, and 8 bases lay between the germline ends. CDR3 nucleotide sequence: TGTGCCAGCAGTGAAAACTCCCTCACAGATACGCAGTATTTT. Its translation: CASSENSLTDTQYF.

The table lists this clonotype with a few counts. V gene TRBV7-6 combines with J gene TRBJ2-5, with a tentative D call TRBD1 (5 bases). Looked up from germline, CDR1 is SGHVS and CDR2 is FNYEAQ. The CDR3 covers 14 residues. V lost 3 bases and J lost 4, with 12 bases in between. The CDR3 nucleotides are TGTGCCAGCAGCTTCCAGGGTACGGGAGAGACCCAGTACTTC. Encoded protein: CASSFQGTGETQYF.

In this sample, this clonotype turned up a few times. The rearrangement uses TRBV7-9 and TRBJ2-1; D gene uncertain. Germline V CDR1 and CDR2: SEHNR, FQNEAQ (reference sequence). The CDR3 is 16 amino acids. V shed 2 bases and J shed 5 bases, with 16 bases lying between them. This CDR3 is CASSLFSLGSNNEQFF. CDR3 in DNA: TGTGCCAGCAGCTTATTTTCGCTTGGTTCTAACAATGAGCAGTTCTTC.

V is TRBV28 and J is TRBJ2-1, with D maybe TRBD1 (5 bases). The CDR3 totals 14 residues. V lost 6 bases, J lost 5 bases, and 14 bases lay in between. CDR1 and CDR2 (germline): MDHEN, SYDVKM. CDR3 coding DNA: TGTGCCAGCAGGGCCGAGACAGTCAACAATGAGCAGTTCTTC. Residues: CASRAETVNNEQFF.

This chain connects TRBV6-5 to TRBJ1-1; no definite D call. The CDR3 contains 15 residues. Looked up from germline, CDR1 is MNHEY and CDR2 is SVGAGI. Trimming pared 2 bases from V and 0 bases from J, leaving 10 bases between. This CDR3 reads CASSYAQALNTEAFF. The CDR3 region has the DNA TGTGCCAGCAGTTACGCTCAGGCCCTGAACACTGAAGCTTTCTTT.

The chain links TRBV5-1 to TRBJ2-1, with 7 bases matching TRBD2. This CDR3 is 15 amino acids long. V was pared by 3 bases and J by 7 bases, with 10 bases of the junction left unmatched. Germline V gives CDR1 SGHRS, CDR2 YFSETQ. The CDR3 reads CASSSGLVSGNEQFF. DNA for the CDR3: TGCGCCAGCAGCTCTGGACTAGTCTCAGGGAATGAGCAGTTCTTC. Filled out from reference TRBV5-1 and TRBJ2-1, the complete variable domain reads KAGVTQTPRYLIKTRGQQVTLSCSPISGHRSVSWYQQTPGQGLQFLFEYFSETQRNKGNFPGRFSGRQFSNSRSEMNVSTLELGDSALYLCASSSGLVSGNEQFFGPGTRLTVL.

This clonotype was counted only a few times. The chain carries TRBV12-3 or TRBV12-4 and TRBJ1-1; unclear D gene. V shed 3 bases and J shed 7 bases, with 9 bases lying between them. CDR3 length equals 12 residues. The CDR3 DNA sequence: TGTGCCAGCAGTTTGACTGCTTTTGAAGCTTTCTTT. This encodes CASSLTAFEAFF.

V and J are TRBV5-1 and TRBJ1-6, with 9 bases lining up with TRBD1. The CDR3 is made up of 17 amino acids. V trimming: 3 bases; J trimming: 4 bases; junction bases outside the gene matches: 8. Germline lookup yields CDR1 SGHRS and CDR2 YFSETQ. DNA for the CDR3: TGCGCCAGCAGCTCACGGGACAGGGATGGATATAATTCACCCCTCCACTTT. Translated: CASSSRDRDGYNSPLHF.

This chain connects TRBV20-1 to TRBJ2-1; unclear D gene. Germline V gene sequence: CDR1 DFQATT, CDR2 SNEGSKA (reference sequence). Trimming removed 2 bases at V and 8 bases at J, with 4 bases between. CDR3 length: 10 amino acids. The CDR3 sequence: CSARFHEQFF. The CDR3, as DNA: TGCAGTGCTAGATTCCATGAGCAGTTCTTC.

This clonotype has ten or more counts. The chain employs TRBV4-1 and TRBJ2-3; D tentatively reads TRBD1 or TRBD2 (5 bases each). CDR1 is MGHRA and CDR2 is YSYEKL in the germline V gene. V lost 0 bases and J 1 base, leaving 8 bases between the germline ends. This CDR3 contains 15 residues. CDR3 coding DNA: TGCGCCAGCAGCCAAGATGGGACCCGCACAGATACGCAGTATTTT. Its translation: CASSQDGTRTDTQYF.

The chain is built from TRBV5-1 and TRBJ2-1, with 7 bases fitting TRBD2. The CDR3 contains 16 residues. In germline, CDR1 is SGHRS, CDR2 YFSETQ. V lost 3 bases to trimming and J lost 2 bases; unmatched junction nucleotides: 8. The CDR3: CASSSSPGGTYNEQFF. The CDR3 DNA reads TGCGCCAGCAGCTCATCCCCGGGAGGTACCTACAATGAGCAGTTCTTC.